The source of this T cell receptor (beta chain) is a study of shared clonotypes between healthy human individuals. Study in general: Donors had three CD4 naive, three CD4 memory, two CD8 naive and one CD8 memory plate apiece.

Partitioning of CD4+ cells yielded a CD45RA+ naive subset and a CD45RA-negative memory subset. TCRdb keeps only in-frame clones here, not all; method: immunoSEQ multiplex PCR. The sample shows more than 200,000 clones, approximately 65% of them seen only once. Input material: memory CD4+ T cells sorted from blood. This sample's subset: CD45RA-negative fraction. The sequence derives from a man aged 25 to 40 in good health.

In DNA form, the CDR3 reads TGCGCCAGCAGCCAAGATTCGGCTAGCGGGAGGTCCGGGGAGCTGTTTTTT. This sequence encodes CASSQDSASGRSGELFF. The chain combines TRBV4-1 with TRBJ2-2, with 11 bases identical to TRBD2. The CDR3 length is 17 residues. Germline loops: CDR1 MGHRA, CDR2 YSYEKL. With 0 bases clipped from V and 6 bases from J, the junction kept 6 bases outside the gene matches.